Following are 22 T cell receptor beta chains from one sample sequenced in a study of cytomegalovirus exposure and HLA in healthy donors. Primers: 60 Vbeta forward and 13 Jbeta reverse. Here immunoSEQ multiplex PCR was the method, and the copy in TCRdb shows in-frame clones only, minus some. This sample has 200,000 to 250,000 clones; about 89% occur once, and the top ten carry about 1%. Sample: PBMCs. The receptors here all came from a woman younger than 35 in good health and CMV-seronegative.

The CDR3 reads CASSRNTAGGSTDTQYF. CDR3 in DNA: TGTGCCAGCAGCCGCAATACCGCCGGGGGGAGCACAGATACGCAGTATTTT. The chain combines TRBV4-2 with TRBJ2-3; 7 nucleotides line up with TRBD2. CDR3 length equals 17 residues. Unmatched junction bases numbered 10, after V lost 4 bases and J lost 0 bases. CDR1 LGHNA and CDR2 YNFKEQ come from the germline V gene.

This rearrangement joins TRBV18 to TRBJ1-1; perhaps TRBD1 as D (5 bases). Germline CDR1 KGHSH, CDR2 LQKENI. V lost 5 bases, J lost 1 base, and 11 bases lay in between. The CDR3 contains 14 residues. CDR3 sequence: CASSSQEGNTEAFF. As DNA, the CDR3 is TGTGCCAGCTCATCACAGGAGGGGAACACTGAAGCTTTCTTT.

The V call is TRBV6-4, the J call TRBJ2-1, with 9 bases matching TRBD1. In germline, CDR1 is MRHNA, CDR2 SNTAGT. The CDR3 extends over 16 amino acids. Trimming cost V 5 bases and J 5 bases; bases outside gene matches: 10. The CDR3 DNA reads as TGTGCCAGCAGTTCGTCATCCGGGACAGGGCACAATGAGCAGTTCTTC. It yields the protein CASSSSSGTGHNEQFF.

This clone was seen once. V gene TRBV7-6 combines with J gene TRBJ1-5; TRBD1 aligns across 10 bases. Germline CDR1 and CDR2: SGHVS and FNYEAQ. The CDR3 loop spans 15 amino acids. With V trimmed by 6 bases and J by 5 bases, 7 bases remained unmatched. This chain's CDR3 is CASSAGTGEYQPQHF. CDR3 nucleotide sequence: TGTGCCAGCAGTGCTGGGACAGGGGAATATCAGCCCCAGCATTTT.

The chain has TRBV4-2 and TRBJ2-7; tentatively, D is TRBD1 (6 bases). The CDR3 is made up of 14 amino acids. The V and J ends lost 1 base and 2 bases respectively, with 9 bases between them. CDR1 and CDR2 from the germline V gene are LGHNA and YNFKEQ. For the CDR3, the DNA is TGTGCCAGCAGCCAAGCAGGGACAACCTACGAGCAGTACTTC. Translation: CASSQAGTTYEQYF.

The rearrangement links TRBV9 to TRBJ2-7; D call uncertain. Trimming removed 0 bases at V and 1 base at J, with 11 bases between. Germline CDR1 and CDR2: SGDLS and YYNGEE. CDR3 length: 15 residues. The CDR3 protein is CASSVGPGRSYEQYF. The DNA for the CDR3 is TGTGCCAGCAGCGTAGGTCCCGGCAGGTCCTACGAGCAGTACTTC.

The rearrangement joins TRBV7-6 to TRBJ1-2; possibly TRBD1 for D (6 bases). The ends were cut back, 2 bases at V and 8 bases at J, with 27 bases in the middle. Germline assignment: CDR1 SGHVS and CDR2 FNYEAQ. The CDR3 extends over 18 amino acids. The CDR3 spells CASSLLGGREAAAWGYTF. The DNA for the CDR3 is TGTGCCAGCAGCTTACTAGGGGGGCGGGAGGCTGCTGCGTGGGGCTACACCTTC.

CDR3 sequence (DNA): TGTGCCAGCAGCTCACTAGCGGGAGGGCTCAATGAGCAGTTCTTC. This sequence encodes CASSSLAGGLNEQFF. The chain couples TRBV6-5 to TRBJ2-1; 13 nucleotides line up with TRBD2. The CDR3 length is 15 residues. V shed 6 bases, J shed 6 bases, and the junction held 5 bases outside the gene matches. Germline assignment: CDR1 MNHEY and CDR2 SVGAGI.

The genes are TRBV7-2 and TRBJ2-3; the D is unclear. The germline gives CDR1 SGHTA, CDR2 FQGNSA. Between the trimmed V and J ends, which lost 2 bases and 0 bases, there was a span of 9 bases. The CDR3 has 15 residues. The CDR3 DNA is TGTGCCAGCAGCTTACTGTCGGTTAGCACAGATACGCAGTATTTT. This translates into CASSLLSVSTDTQYF.

This chain joins TRBV19 and TRBJ2-7; TRBD1 agrees at 9 bases. Germline values: CDR1 LNHDA, CDR2 SQIVND (reference sequence). CDR3 size: 15 residues. V was clipped by 5 bases and J by 2 bases; unmatched bases: 7. CDR3 sequence: CASSARTGVPYEQYF. Here the CDR3 DNA reads TGTGCCAGTAGTGCCAGGACAGGGGTCCCCTACGAGCAGTACTTC. The full variable domain, completed using reference TRBV19 and TRBJ2-7, is DGGITQSPKYLFRKEGQNVTLSCEQNLNHDAMYWYRQDPGQGLRLIYYSQIVNDFQKGDIAEGYSVSREKKESFPLTVTSAQKNPTAFYLCASSARTGVPYEQYFGPGTRLTVT.

V is TRBV5-1 and J is TRBJ2-5, with D uncertain. V was shortened by 2 bases and J by 0 bases, with 2 bases between the two germline ends. The length of the CDR3 is 12 residues. Germline values: CDR1 SGHRS, CDR2 YFSETQ. CDR3 sequence reads: CASSFDQETQYF. The CDR3 DNA follows: TGCGCCAGCAGCTTCGACCAAGAGACCCAGTACTTC. Supplemented by reference TRBV5-1 and TRBJ2-5, the full variable domain reads KAGVTQTPRYLIKTRGQQVTLSCSPISGHRSVSWYQQTPGQGLQFLFEYFSETQRNKGNFPGRFSGRQFSNSRSEMNVSTLELGDSALYLCASSFDQETQYFGPGTRLLVL.

This clone was picked up a small number of times. The CDR3 is CASDSNGAYQPQHF. CDR3 DNA: TGTGCCAGCGACAGTAATGGAGCATATCAGCCCCAGCATTTT. The V gene is TRBV6-1, the J gene TRBJ1-5; D may be TRBD1 (5 bases). The CDR3 contains 14 residues. V was pared by 8 bases and J by 5 bases, with 16 bases between. Germline-derived CDR1 and CDR2 are MNHNS and SASEGT.

This clone showed up just once. The J gene is TRBJ2-5, the V gene TRBV4-3, with TRBD1 identical over 11 bases. This CDR3 is 16 amino acids long. The J segment lost 4 bases and the V segment lost 0 bases, leaving 4 bases of the junction unmatched. CDR1 is LGHNA and CDR2 is YSLEER in the germline V gene. As DNA, the CDR3 is TGCGCCAGCAGCCAAGATCGGACAGGGGGCTTAGAGACCCAGTACTTC. Protein: CASSQDRTGGLETQYF.

The chain recombines TRBV5-1 with TRBJ2-7; TRBD2 matches 8 bases. The germline V gene has CDR1 SGHRS and CDR2 YFSETQ. V shed 1 base, J shed 12 bases, and the junction held 3 bases outside the gene matches. The CDR3 length is 11 residues. CDR3 sequence reads: CASSLQREWYF. CDR3 DNA: TGCGCCAGCAGCTTGCAGCGGGAGTGGTACTTC.

The CDR3 is CASSLWRETQYF. The CDR3, as DNA: TGTGCCAGCAGCTTATGGCGGGAGACCCAGTACTTC. This chain joins TRBV7-6 and TRBJ2-5, with unresolved D. The CDR3 extends over 12 amino acids. V lost 2 bases, J lost 5 bases, and 6 bases lay in between. Germline V lookup: CDR1 SGHVS, CDR2 FNYEAQ.

The chain joins TRBV6-5 to TRBJ1-1; no firm D call. Germline CDR1 MNHEY, CDR2 SVGAGI. CDR3 length equals 14 residues. Between the trimmed V and J ends, which lost 1 base and 2 bases, there was a span of 8 bases. CDR3 nucleotide sequence: TGTGCCAGCAGTTACTTTGAGGGAAACACTGAAGCTTTCTTT. Protein sequence: CASSYFEGNTEAFF.

The rearrangement links TRBV2 to TRBJ2-5; possibly TRBD2 for D (6 bases). The CDR3 length is 12 residues. The V gene lost 7 bases and the J gene lost 4 bases, with 10 bases spanning the gap. Germline CDR1 reads SNHLY; CDR2 reads FYNNEI. CDR3 loop: CASNIGGETQYF. The CDR3 bases are TGTGCCAGCAACATCGGGGGAGAGACCCAGTACTTC.

V usage is TRBV4-3 and J usage is TRBJ1-1, with unresolved D. This CDR3 is built from 13 residues. Trimming cost V 0 bases and J 3 bases, with 5 bases left between them. CDR1 LGHNA and CDR2 YSLEER come from the germline V gene. This CDR3 is CASSQDGDTEAFF. CDR3 in DNA: TGCGCCAGCAGCCAAGACGGGGACACTGAAGCTTTCTTT.

The chain employs TRBV4-2 and TRBJ2-1; 11 bases are a match to TRBD2. The CDR3 spans 18 residues. From germline, CDR1 is LGHNA and CDR2 YNFKEQ. V lost 1 base to trimming and J lost 3 bases; unmatched junction nucleotides: 8. The CDR3 sequence is CASSQGATSGTYYNEQFF. The CDR3 DNA is TGTGCCAGCAGCCAAGGGGCGACTAGCGGGACCTACTACAATGAGCAGTTCTTC.

The CDR3 bases are TGCGCCAGCAGCCAAGTAATAGCGGGAGCAAGAGAGCAGTACTTC. The encoded protein is CASSQVIAGAREQYF. The V gene is TRBV4-3, the J gene TRBJ2-7; 9 nucleotides match TRBD2. The CDR3 is made up of 15 amino acids. From germline, CDR1 is LGHNA and CDR2 YSLEER. Unmatched junction bases numbered 8, after V lost 1 base and J lost 7 bases.

V is TRBV19 and J is TRBJ1-1; D gene uncertain. Germline CDR1 reads LNHDA; CDR2 reads SQIVND (reference sequence). Deletions cut 4 bases from V and 0 bases from J, with 9 bases between. There are 14 residues in the CDR3. The CDR3 loop reads CASSNELLNTEAFF. CDR3 DNA sequence: TGTGCCAGTAGTAACGAGTTACTGAACACTGAAGCTTTCTTT.

This clone appeared once. The chain couples TRBV28 to TRBJ2-5; a possible D gene is TRBD1 (6 bases). V dropped 8 bases and J dropped 5 bases, with 6 bases sitting between them. CDR3 size: 10 residues. Germline V gene sequence: CDR1 MDHEN, CDR2 SYDVKM. CDR3 sequence (DNA): TGTGCCAGCCAGGGGGAGACCCAGTACTTC. This translates into CASQGETQYF.